Below, 28 T cell receptor beta chains from the same sample are listed, as sequenced in a study of T cell responses to AZD1222 COVID-19 vaccine. TCRdb's table, derived via immunoSEQ multiplex PCR, lists solely in-frame clones and lacks some. The sample comprises 100,000 or so clones, approximately 90% of which are singletons, and about 3.4% rests with the top ten. The sequencing here drew on peripheral blood, taken 28 days after the second AZD1222 dose. These receptors originate from an adult who received the AZD1222 COVID-19 vaccine.

V gene TRBV29-1 combines with J gene TRBJ1-1; possibly TRBD1 for D (5 bases). Trimming cost V 0 bases and J 3 bases, with 14 bases left between them. CDR1 and CDR2 (germline): SQVTM, ANQGSEA. CDR3 length: 15 amino acids. The CDR3 DNA follows: TGCAGCGTTGAAGATTGGGGGGAGAAGGACACTGAAGCTTTCTTT. Amino acid sequence: CSVEDWGEKDTEAFF. The whole variable domain, filled in from reference TRBV29-1 and TRBJ1-1, reads SAVISQKPSRDICQRGTSLTIQCQVDSQVTMMFWYRQQPGQSLTLIATANQGSEATYESGFVIDKFPISRPNLTFSTLTVSNMSPEDSSIYLCSVEDWGEKDTEAFFGQGTRLTVV.

This chain joins TRBV6-5 and TRBJ2-7, with a possible D match to TRBD1 (6 bases). The CDR3 extends over 12 amino acids. V dropped 6 bases and J dropped 4 bases, with 10 bases sitting between them. CDR1 is MNHEY and CDR2 is SVGAGI in the germline V gene. In DNA form, the CDR3 reads TGTGCCAGCAGGGGACAACTTTACGAGCAGTACTTC. The encoded protein is CASRGQLYEQYF.

This chain links TRBV19 with TRBJ1-5, with no clear D. Germline CDR1 LNHDA, CDR2 SQIVND (reference sequence). CDR3 length equals 9 residues. Trimming took 10 bases from V and 10 from J, leaving 8 bases between them. In DNA, the CDR3 is TGTGCCACAGGAAGTCCCCAGCATTTT. This codes for CATGSPQHF.

The rearrangement links TRBV28 to TRBJ1-2; D is unclear. The CDR3 covers 14 residues. CDR1 and CDR2 from the germline V gene are MDHEN and SYDVKM. The V and J ends lost 6 bases and 2 bases respectively, with 13 bases between them. CDR3 nucleotide sequence: TGTGCCAGCAGACAAGGGCCTACGAACTATGGCTACACCTTC. It specifies CASRQGPTNYGYTF.

This chain links TRBV6-6 with TRBJ2-5; D is possibly TRBD2 (5 bases). This CDR3 has 11 residues. V lost 8 bases and J lost 5, with 9 bases in between. CDR1 and CDR2 from the germline V gene are MNHNY and SVGAGI (reference sequence). The CDR3: CASGRSETQYF. CDR3 bases: TGTGCCAGCGGGAGATCGGAGACCCAGTACTTC.

V and J are TRBV5-8 and TRBJ2-5, with TRBD2 matching over 9 bases. Germline-derived CDR1 and CDR2 are SGHTS and YDEGEE. This CDR3 spans 16 amino acids. V gave up 7 bases and J gave up 3 bases; unmatched junction bases: 13. The CDR3 sequence: CASYQGPVAGEETQYF. CDR3 sequence (DNA): TGTGCCAGCTACCAGGGTCCGGTAGCGGGGGAAGAGACCCAGTACTTC.

Only one count was recorded for this clone. The gene calls are TRBV30 and TRBJ1-2; 8 bases map to TRBD1. Per germline, CDR1 GTSNPN and CDR2 SVGIG (reference sequence). J was trimmed by 7 bases and V by 3 bases; bases with no gene match: 10. The CDR3 spans 14 residues. CDR3 loop: CAWSPGTGGVGYTF. The CDR3 DNA is TGTGCCTGGAGCCCTGGGACAGGCGGCGTTGGCTACACCTTC. Combining the CDR3 with reference TRBV30 and TRBJ1-2 gives the whole variable domain SQTIHQWPATLVQPVGSPLSLECTVEGTSNPNLYWYRQAAGRGLQLLFYSVGIGQISSEVPQNLSASRPQDRQFILSSKKLLLSDSGFYLCAWSPGTGGVGYTFGSGTRLTVV.

The chain is built from TRBV11-1 and TRBJ1-6; TRBD1 matches 8 bases. The V gene end was trimmed by 6 bases and the J gene end by 13 bases; junction bases not matched to a gene: 5. Germline-derived CDR1 and CDR2 are SGHAT and FQDESV (reference sequence). This CDR3 contains 12 residues. CDR3 sequence: CASRLGQGPLHF. The CDR3 DNA sequence: TGTGCCAGCAGGCTTGGACAGGGCCCCCTCCACTTT.

The chain employs TRBV12-5 and TRBJ1-2; 7 bases agree with TRBD1. The CDR3 length is 15 residues. Germline values: CDR1 LGHNT, CDR2 FRNRAP. V shed 3 bases, J shed 7 bases, and the junction held 11 bases outside the gene matches. CDR3 region: CASGLGLWEGAGYTF. CDR3 sequence (DNA): TGTGCTAGTGGTTTAGGATTGTGGGAGGGGGCTGGCTACACCTTC.

The rearrangement links TRBV6-1 to TRBJ2-7, with 7 bases that match TRBD1. Looked up from germline, CDR1 is MNHNS and CDR2 is SASEGT. The J segment lost 7 bases and the V segment lost 2 bases, leaving 5 bases of the junction unmatched. The length of the CDR3 is 13 residues. The CDR3 region is CASSEFRGSEQYF. DNA of the CDR3: TGTGCCAGCAGTGAATTCAGGGGGAGTGAGCAGTACTTC.

This clone was recorded only once. This chain uses TRBV28 with TRBJ1-2; tentative D call: TRBD1 (6 bases). V was pared by 4 bases and J by 4 bases, with 16 bases between. There are 15 residues in the CDR3. Germline V lookup: CDR1 MDHEN, CDR2 SYDVKM. Here the CDR3 reads CASSSDRLVFYGYTF. CDR3 sequence (DNA): TGTGCCAGCAGTTCGGACAGACTCGTCTTCTATGGCTACACCTTC.

The V and J genes are TRBV19 and TRBJ2-7, with D possibly being TRBD2 (6 bases). The CDR3 is 14 residues long. Trimming removed 4 bases at V and 2 bases at J, with 12 bases between. CDR1 is LNHDA and CDR2 is SQIVND in the germline V gene (reference sequence). In DNA, the CDR3 is TGTGCCAGTAGTAACAACCTAGCGACCTACGAGCAGTACTTC. Encoded protein: CASSNNLATYEQYF.

The chain combines TRBV6-5 with TRBJ2-7, with D tentatively TRBD2 (6 bases). With 6 bases removed from V and 3 bases from J, the gap between germline ends came to 9 bases. Looked up from germline, CDR1 is MNHEY and CDR2 is SVGAGI. The CDR3 extends over 12 amino acids. Written as DNA, the CDR3 is TGTGCCAGCAGGTGGGACTTCTACGAGCAGTACTTC. Protein sequence: CASRWDFYEQYF.

J is TRBJ2-5 and V is TRBV5-6, with D maybe TRBD1 (6 bases). The CDR3 contains 16 residues. V was clipped by 2 bases and J by 0 bases, with 14 bases between them. Germline V gene sequence: CDR1 SGHDT, CDR2 YYEEEE. CDR3 DNA sequence: TGTGCCAGCAGCTTCCTCCAGGGGACAAACCAAGAGACCCAGTACTTC. It translates to CASSFLQGTNQETQYF.

The chain carries TRBV13 and TRBJ1-4; D gene unclear. Germline V lookup: CDR1 PRHDT, CDR2 FYEKMQ (reference sequence). The CDR3 sequence is 12 residues long. Trimming took off 3 bases at V and 8 bases at J, with 7 bases between the two ends. The CDR3: CASSLEREKLFF. The CDR3 DNA is TGTGCCAGCAGCTTGGAGAGGGAAAAACTGTTTTTT.

This chain connects TRBV7-9 to TRBJ2-5, with D maybe TRBD1 (5 bases). Germline V gene data show CDR1 as SEHNR and CDR2 as FQNEAQ (reference sequence). The ends were cut back, 5 bases at V and 2 bases at J, with 12 bases in the middle. This CDR3 is 14 amino acids long. The CDR3 nucleotides read TGTGCCAGCAGCCTGGTTCAGGGTCAAGAGACCCAGTACTTC. It codes for CASSLVQGQETQYF. Combining the CDR3 with reference TRBV7-9 and TRBJ2-5 gives the whole variable domain DTGVSQNPRHKITKRGQNVTFRCDPISEHNRLYWYRQTLGQGPEFLTYFQNEAQLEKSRLLSDRFSAERPKGSFSTLEIQRTEQGDSAMYLCASSLVQGQETQYFGPGTRLLVL.

The chain recombines TRBV30 with TRBJ1-3; D is perhaps TRBD1 (6 bases). Germline lookup yields CDR1 GTSNPN and CDR2 SVGIG (reference sequence). The CDR3 is 14 residues long. V lost 5 bases and J 0 bases, leaving 11 bases between the germline ends. The CDR3 coding sequence is TGTGCCTGGGGGGGGGCCAGCTCTGGAAACACCATATATTTT. Translating gives CAWGGASSGNTIYF.

CDR3: CAISEFGVTDTQYF. For the CDR3, the DNA is TGTGCCATCAGTGAATTCGGGGTCACAGATACGCAGTATTTT. The chain combines TRBV10-3 with TRBJ2-3, with a tentative D call TRBD2 (5 bases). The CDR3 spans 14 residues. Germline V gives CDR1 ENHRY, CDR2 SYGVKD. Trimming removed 3 bases at V and 2 bases at J, with 9 bases between.

V is TRBV19 and J is TRBJ1-1; D is uncertain. Trimming left V 5 bases short and J 6 bases short, with 10 bases between. The CDR3 covers 12 residues. Germline V CDR1 and CDR2: LNHDA, SQIVND (reference sequence). CDR3: CASSSPRSEAFF. CDR3 sequence (DNA): TGTGCCAGTAGTTCACCCCGATCTGAAGCTTTCTTT.

The rearrangement joins TRBV19 to TRBJ2-7, with 7 bases fitting TRBD1. After removal of 5 bases from V and 3 bases from J, the junction contained 4 bases not matched to a gene. CDR1 and CDR2 (germline): LNHDA, SQIVND (reference sequence). CDR3 size: 13 residues. CDR3 nucleotide sequence: TGTGCCAGTAGTCCGACAGGGTACTACGAGCAGTACTTC. Residues: CASSPTGYYEQYF.

V usage is TRBV5-4 and J usage is TRBJ2-4; D ambiguous. This CDR3 comprises 17 residues. Germline CDR1 SGHNT, CDR2 YYREEE (reference sequence). Trimming stripped 4 bases from V and 0 bases from J, with 17 bases between. The CDR3 DNA reads as TGTGCCAGCAGCCAAAAGACAACTCCCAGAGCCAAAAACATTCAGTACTTC. Amino acid sequence: CASSQKTTPRAKNIQYF.

This chain connects TRBV5-4 to TRBJ2-5, with TRBD2 matching 16 bases. The V segment lost 3 bases and the J segment 5 bases; nucleotides outside the gene matches: 7. The CDR3 length is 17 residues. The germline V gene encodes CDR1 SGHNT and CDR2 YYREEE (reference sequence). Written as DNA, the CDR3 is TGTGCCAGCAGCTCGCCGGGACTAGCGGGGGGGGGCGAGACCCAGTACTTC. It yields the protein CASSSPGLAGGGETQYF.

The gene calls are TRBV7-3 and TRBJ2-1; 11 bases fit TRBD2. The V gene's germline CDR1 is SGHTA and CDR2 FQGTGA. The CDR3 length is 18 residues. J lost 9 bases, V lost 3 bases, and 16 bases had no gene match. The CDR3 DNA reads TGTGCCAGCAGCTTCGGCCCGTGGTATAGCGGGGGGGCGTTTGAGCAGTTCTTC. This translates into CASSFGPWYSGGAFEQFF.

The chain couples TRBV5-1 to TRBJ2-7, with D possibly matching TRBD2 (5 bases). The CDR3 has 15 residues. The V end lost 0 bases, the J end lost 4 bases, and 14 bases lay between the germline ends. CDR1 and CDR2 from the germline V gene are SGHRS and YFSETQ. CDR3 protein: CASSLAVEGRYEQYF. The CDR3 DNA follows: TGCGCCAGCAGCTTGGCCGTAGAGGGTAGGTACGAGCAGTACTTC.

This chain joins TRBV5-6 and TRBJ2-7; tentative D call: TRBD1 (6 bases). V lost 0 bases to trimming and J lost 3 bases, with 10 bases between them. Germline CDR1 and CDR2: SGHDT and YYEEEE. CDR3 length: 14 residues. As DNA, the CDR3 is TGTGCCAGCAGCTTGGTTGGCAGGGGCTACGAGCAGTACTTC. Protein product: CASSLVGRGYEQYF.

The chain is built from TRBV3-1 (or the pseudogene TRBV3-2) and TRBJ2-5; no clear D gene. Germline CDR1 reads LGHDT; CDR2 reads YNNKEL (reference sequence). V lost 4 bases, J lost 7 bases, and 10 bases lay in between. The CDR3 covers 12 residues. The CDR3 region is CASSPLGGTQYF. The CDR3 DNA follows: TGTGCCAGCAGCCCCCTAGGCGGGACCCAGTACTTC.

This clone was seen a handful of times. V and J are TRBV4-2 and TRBJ2-7; D unresolved. Germline V gene sequence: CDR1 LGHNA, CDR2 YNFKEQ. The CDR3 covers 15 residues. Trimming took off 0 bases at V and 3 bases at J, with 12 bases between the two ends. CDR3 nucleotides: TGTGCCAGCAGCCAAGACAACGGGCCGGGCTACGAGCAGTACTTC. Residues: CASSQDNGPGYEQYF.

This clone is a singleton in its sample. The V gene is TRBV28, the J gene TRBJ1-5; D is undetermined. The CDR3 has 13 residues. Germline values: CDR1 MDHEN, CDR2 SYDVKM. V lost 4 bases and J 6 bases, leaving 10 bases between the germline ends. The chain's CDR3 is CASSSPGIQPQHF. The CDR3 DNA is TGTGCCAGCAGTTCCCCGGGGATTCAGCCCCAGCATTTT.